This T cell receptor beta chain was identified in a study of T cell changes during pregnancy in multiple sclerosis. The table came from immunoSEQ multiplex PCR; TCRdb's copy has only in-frame clones and leaves some out. The data show 70,000 to 100,000 clones, roughly 95% seen once. Trimming at V came to 4 bases and at J to 5 bases, leaving 21 bases not matched to a gene. The V gene's germline CDR1 is SGHRS and CDR2 YFSETQ. This CDR3 comprises 19 residues. The V gene is TRBV5-1, the J gene TRBJ2-3; 8 bases are a match to TRBD2. This receptor was obtained from a female donor in good health, enrolled as a control in a pregnancy study. Sequencing was performed on peripheral blood, taken in the third trimester of pregnancy. The CDR3 loop is CASSRWGYISGSSEDTQYF. The CDR3 DNA sequence: TGCGCCAGCAGCCGCTGGGGTTATATAAGCGGGAGTTCAGAAGATACGCAGTATTTT.